This record looks at one T cell receptor beta chain sequence and its context. What antigen it recognizes has not been identified. Base qualities are not provided; no much larger clone lies one nucleotide away. Every donor in the study was a healthy Caucasian. The study also sequenced three unrelated non-twin adults: a male aged 18 to 29, a male aged 50 to 60 and a female aged 50 to 60. Miltenyi CD45RO+ enrichment and human naive T-cell isolation kits were used to isolate memory (CD45RO+) and naive T cells from PBMC. This record belongs to a study of identical twins (dated by TCRdb to the mid-2010s). With respect to the entire study: To test whether fetal clonotypes persist, the study used deep sequencing on TCR alpha and beta repertoires from monozygotic twins, unrelated adults of various ages, and cord blood. Replicate twin experiments were performed at different times using different library preparation protocols to rule out contamination.

The CDR3 measures 15 amino acids from cysteine to phenylalanine. Only the CDR3 region is kept as DNA, spanning 45 bases read in frame from base 1. Summary of the overall study and its limitations: Out-of-frame TCR alpha sequences shared between twins showed an excess of low generation-probability sequences compared with coincidental sharing between unrelated individuals. Conclusions relied on cross-sectional statistical analysis, since the same donors could not be followed over many years. In beta out-of-frame sequences, excess twin sharing was weaker, because having fewer shared sequences lowered the signal-to-noise ratio. Zero-insertion analyses could be partly confounded by invariant T cells such as MAIT and iNKT, although diverse VJ usage argued against such confounding for most clonotypes. Fewer insertions were carried by abundant cord blood beta clonotypes; a weaker similar trend was observed in young adult naive repertoires, while no such trend was observed in memory repertoires. In monozygotic twins, recombination models systematically underestimated out-of-frame TCR alpha sharing, but the models matched the sharing seen between unrelated individuals.

Libraries were built with 5' RACE. The sequencer was an Illumina HiSeq 2000. A universal primer binding site was introduced by template switching, and a unique molecular identifier was present in the final cDNA, enabling accurate counting of TCR cDNA molecules. Specific primers in the conserved constant-segment region were used to synthesize first-strand cDNA for the TCR alpha and beta chains. Each cDNA library was double barcoded, with a SMART-Mk sample barcode plus Illumina barcodes, to control for contamination. TruSeq adapter sequences and Illumina sample barcodes were added in two successive PCR steps. The TCR alpha and beta cDNA libraries were sequenced on the Illumina HiSeq platform using custom primers. In the original analysis: Unique molecular identifiers were extracted from raw reads with MiGEC, and CDR3 positions were determined with MiXCR. Recombination models were inferred per individual with the repgenHMM and IGoR tools using an EM algorithm. Shared clonotype analysis was performed with the tcR package in R, normalizing sharing by the product of cloneset sizes. To study raw recombination free of thymic and clonal selection effects, out-of-frame nonproductive sequences were analyzed. TCRdb redid the processing of the public reads, applying fastp at Q25 and MiXCR, and retained in-frame beta chains. Rows with one shared CDR3 protein collapse into an entry with the most common genes and DNA. TCRdb, not the original authors, processed these V and J calls. A total of more than 650,000 distinct CDR3 sequences appear in this sample, 5.5% to 6.5% of them only once. Clones ranked in the top ten supply roughly 1.8% of the sample.

The chain joins TRBV21-1 to TRBJ2-5; the table calls TRBD1, which could not be checked here. TRBV21-1 is a pseudogene segment. This receptor was identified in a man between 18 and 35 years old in good health. The sequenced material came from naive T cells sorted from blood. In the paper's terms, the cell subset or site label means: cells isolated with a human naive T-cell isolation kit. The CDR3 corresponds to CASSLTETRLESQYF. The DNA is TGTGCCAGCAGCCTCACCGAGACACGCTTAGAGTCCCAGTACTTC.